The next 27 T cell receptor beta chains were all read from a single sample in a study of PD-1 blockade in classical Hodgkin lymphoma. After autologous stem cell transplantation all patients relapsed, and prior brentuximab vedotin exposure differed between cohorts. Profiling relied on immunoSEQ multiplex PCR, and the TCRdb table lists in-frame clones only, not all of them. Of around 65,000 clones in the sample, 75% to 90% were seen once. The sample here was peripheral blood mononuclear cells (PBMCs), taken at baseline. These receptors were obtained from a human donor with classical Hodgkin lymphoma.

V gene TRBV18 combines with J gene TRBJ2-2; D is perhaps TRBD2 (5 bases). The V gene lost 3 bases and the J gene lost 7 bases, with 6 bases spanning the gap. The germline V gene has CDR1 KGHSH and CDR2 LQKENI. The CDR3 totals 12 residues. The DNA of the CDR3 is TGTGCCAGCTCACCCGGGGTCGGGGAGCTGTTTTTT. This translates into CASSPGVGELFF. Drawing the rest from reference TRBV18 and TRBJ2-2, the complete variable domain is NAGVMQNPRHLVRRRGQEARLRCSPMKGHSHVYWYRQLPEEGLKFMVYLQKENIIDESGMPKERFSAEFPKEGPSILRIQQVVRGDSAAYFCASSPGVGELFFGEGSRLTVL.

The V and J genes are TRBV30 and TRBJ1-2; D uncertain. Trimming cost V 3 bases and J 4 bases, with 12 bases left between them. The germline V gene encodes CDR1 GTSNPN and CDR2 SVGIG (reference sequence). This CDR3 comprises 13 residues. Written as DNA, the CDR3 is TGTGCCTGGAGCGCCCCTCTCATCTATGGCTACACCTTC. Protein sequence: CAWSAPLIYGYTF.

This clone was observed once. The V gene is TRBV27, the J gene TRBJ2-7; 8 nucleotides align to TRBD1. Trimming cost V 1 base and J 3 bases; bases outside gene matches: 5. The CDR3 spans 15 residues. Per the germline V gene, CDR1 is MNHEY and CDR2 is SMNVEV (reference sequence). As DNA, the CDR3 is TGTGCCAGCAGTTTATTCGGGACAGGCGGCTACGAGCAGTACTTC. It translates to CASSLFGTGGYEQYF.

The chain links TRBV6-1 to TRBJ2-7, with 10 bases fitting TRBD2. CDR3 length: 15 amino acids. Looked up from germline, CDR1 is MNHNS and CDR2 is SASEGT. The J segment lost 3 bases and the V segment lost 6 bases, leaving 8 bases of the junction unmatched. The CDR3 protein is CASRVGTSVYYEQYF. DNA for the CDR3: TGTGCCAGCAGGGTGGGGACTAGCGTTTACTACGAGCAGTACTTC.

The chain recombines TRBV7-9 with TRBJ2-6; D is ambiguous. V lost 5 bases and J lost 3, with 14 bases in between. Germline-derived CDR1 and CDR2 are SEHNR and FQNEAQ (reference sequence). This CDR3 is 16 amino acids long. This CDR3 is CASSLKTGGGANVLTF. The CDR3, as DNA: TGTGCCAGCAGCCTTAAGACGGGCGGTGGGGCCAACGTCCTGACTTTC. The full variable domain, in which reference TRBV7-9 and TRBJ2-6 provide the parts outside the CDR3, is DTGVSQNPRHKITKRGQNVTFRCDPISEHNRLYWYRQTLGQGPEFLTYFQNEAQLEKSRLLSDRFSAERPKGSFSTLEIQRTEQGDSAMYLCASSLKTGGGANVLTFGAGSRLTVL.

This clone was detected once. J is TRBJ2-5 and V is TRBV7-8; the D gene is possibly TRBD2 (5 bases). The germline V gene has CDR1 SGHVS and CDR2 FQNEAQ. The CDR3 spans 14 residues. The V and J ends lost 5 bases and 5 bases respectively, with 15 bases between them. The CDR3 nucleotides are TGTGCCAGCAGCCGAGATACTAGTCCGGAGACCCAGTACTTC. It translates to CASSRDTSPETQYF.

The CDR3 DNA reads TGTGCCAGCCAAACAGGGGCTCAGCCCCAGCATTTT. Translation: CASQTGAQPQHF. The V gene is TRBV28, the J gene TRBJ1-5; 7 nucleotides align to TRBD1. After removal of 8 bases from V and 6 bases from J, the junction contained 4 bases not matched to a gene. The CDR3 sequence is 12 residues long. Germline V lookup: CDR1 MDHEN, CDR2 SYDVKM.

The chain recombines TRBV11-1 with TRBJ2-7; D is unresolved. Trimming took 5 bases from V and 2 from J, leaving 10 bases between them. The germline CDR1 and CDR2 sequences are SGHAT and FQDESV (reference sequence). The CDR3 consists of 13 residues. CDR3 protein: CASSGTVTYEQYF. DNA of the CDR3: TGTGCCAGCAGCGGTACAGTCACCTACGAGCAGTACTTC.

The rearrangement joins TRBV6-1 to TRBJ1-2; weak D call: TRBD1 (5 bases). Looked up from germline, CDR1 is MNHNS and CDR2 is SASEGT. CDR3 length equals 13 residues. Trimming removed 4 bases from V and 3 bases from J, with 9 bases in between. CDR3 bases: TGTGCCAGCAGTGTGCGGGGCGACTATGGCTACACCTTC. Protein sequence: CASSVRGDYGYTF.

V is TRBV23-1 and J is TRBJ2-3; 9 bases match TRBD2. TRBV23-1 is marked as an open reading frame, function uncertain. With 7 bases clipped from V and 2 bases from J, the junction kept 7 bases outside the gene matches. The CDR3 runs 15 residues. CDR3 residues: CASILLAGTTDTQYF. CDR3 nucleotide sequence: TGCGCCAGCATTCTCCTAGCGGGGACCACAGATACGCAGTATTTT.

The genes are TRBV5-1 and TRBJ2-5; 7 bases fit TRBD1. V shed 0 bases, J shed 0 bases, and the junction held 17 bases outside the gene matches. This CDR3 region has 20 residues. The germline gives CDR1 SGHRS, CDR2 YFSETQ. The CDR3 nucleotides are TGCGCCAGCAGCTTGGCCTGGAAGGCTACCGGGACAGACTACCAAGAGACCCAGTACTTC. This translates into CASSLAWKATGTDYQETQYF. The variable domain in full, completed from reference TRBV5-1 and TRBJ2-5, reads KAGVTQTPRYLIKTRGQQVTLSCSPISGHRSVSWYQQTPGQGLQFLFEYFSETQRNKGNFPGRFSGRQFSNSRSEMNVSTLELGDSALYLCASSLAWKATGTDYQETQYFGPGTRLLVL.

The J gene is TRBJ1-2, the V gene TRBV5-1; D unclear. The germline V and J ends were trimmed by 0 bases and 4 bases, with 13 bases remaining between them. Germline assignment: CDR1 SGHRS and CDR2 YFSETQ. The CDR3 extends over 15 amino acids. The CDR3 loop is CASSLAGLISYGYTF. CDR3 DNA: TGCGCCAGCAGCTTGGCAGGACTGATTTCCTATGGCTACACCTTC.

This chain joins TRBV27 and TRBJ1-2; D remains ambiguous. The V end was cut by 5 bases, the J end by 7 bases, with 14 bases between. The CDR3 has 13 amino acids. Germline lookup yields CDR1 MNHEY and CDR2 SMNVEV (reference sequence). CDR3 region: CASSPRLWGGYTF. The CDR3 nucleotides read TGTGCCAGCAGTCCAAGGCTATGGGGTGGCTACACCTTC.

This chain connects TRBV10-2 to TRBJ2-7; D uncertain. V gave up 0 bases and J gave up 2 bases, with 14 bases separating them. The CDR3 covers 16 residues. The V gene's germline CDR1 is WSHSY and CDR2 SAAADI. In DNA form, the CDR3 reads TGCGCCAGCAGTGAGTCTTCCTCCCCGGTACCCTACGAGCAGTACTTC. It specifies CASSESSSPVPYEQYF.

V is TRBV19 and J is TRBJ2-7; TRBD1 matches 7 bases. Germline V gene lookup returns CDR1 LNHDA and CDR2 SQIVND (reference sequence). The CDR3 sequence is 14 residues long. Losses at the gene ends were 3 bases for V and 6 bases for J; bases not matched to a gene: 8. The CDR3 loop reads CASSMPAYRGEQYF. The CDR3 DNA sequence: TGTGCCAGTAGTATGCCCGCTTACAGGGGCGAGCAGTACTTC.

This chain joins TRBV7-9 and TRBJ2-1; 7 bases are shared with TRBD1. With V trimmed by 5 bases and J by 8 bases, 3 bases remained unmatched. The CDR3 is 12 amino acids. CDR1 is SEHNR and CDR2 is FQNEAQ in the germline V gene (reference sequence). The CDR3 region is CASSLQGHEQFF. CDR3 nucleotides: TGTGCCAGCAGCCTACAGGGGCATGAGCAGTTCTTC.

The chain uses TRBV19 and TRBJ1-4; D is uncertain. This CDR3 has 13 residues. Germline V CDR1 and CDR2: LNHDA, SQIVND (reference sequence). V dropped 3 bases and J dropped 7 bases, with 9 bases sitting between them. The CDR3: CASSIVSGEKLFF. CDR3 sequence (DNA): TGTGCCAGTAGTATCGTCTCTGGTGAAAAACTGTTTTTT.

This chain joins TRBV10-3 and TRBJ2-7, with D possibly being TRBD1 (5 bases). CDR3 size: 14 residues. V was trimmed by 6 bases and J by 3 bases, leaving 15 bases between them. Germline loops: CDR1 ENHRY, CDR2 SYGVKD. The CDR3 coding sequence is TGTGCCATCAGCGAGACAGCGAATTACTACGAGCAGTACTTC. Translating it yields CAISETANYYEQYF.

The genes are TRBV28 and TRBJ1-2; D is unresolved. The CDR3 covers 10 residues. V dropped 6 bases and J dropped 4 bases, with 3 bases sitting between them. Germline CDR1 and CDR2: MDHEN and SYDVKM. In DNA, the CDR3 is TGTGCCAGCAGAAGCTATGGCTACACCTTC. This codes for CASRSYGYTF.

This clone was seen once. This rearrangement joins TRBV5-4 to TRBJ2-5; tentatively, D is TRBD1 or TRBD2 (5 bases each). This CDR3 region has 15 residues. Germline lookup yields CDR1 SGHNT and CDR2 YYREEE (reference sequence). Trimming stripped 0 bases from V and 4 bases from J, with 13 bases between. The chain's CDR3 is CASSLGPGGGETQYF. The CDR3 DNA follows: TGTGCCAGCAGCTTGGGACCCGGTGGGGGAGAGACCCAGTACTTC.

This chain joins TRBV4-1 and TRBJ1-4; no clear D gene. CDR3 length equals 14 residues. Trimming cost V 3 bases and J 6 bases, with 11 bases left between them. Germline CDR1 and CDR2: MGHRA and YSYEKL. CDR3 sequence: CASSQGSIDEKLFF. The CDR3 DNA reads TGCGCCAGCAGCCAGGGCAGCATCGATGAAAAACTGTTTTTT.

This chain joins TRBV4-1 and TRBJ2-3, with TRBD1 identical over 8 bases. The CDR3 covers 17 residues. CDR1 and CDR2 (germline): MGHRA, YSYEKL. The ends lost 4 bases at V and 3 bases at J; junction bases unmatched: 12. The CDR3 loop reads CASSRIWTGLFTDTQYF. The CDR3 DNA follows: TGCGCCAGCAGCCGAATATGGACAGGGTTGTTTACAGATACGCAGTATTTT.

The V and J genes are TRBV5-1 and TRBJ2-1; maybe TRBD2 (6 bases). Trimming removed 0 bases from V and 15 bases from J, with 16 bases in between. CDR1 SGHRS and CDR2 YFSETQ come from the germline V gene. The CDR3 has 13 amino acids. This chain's CDR3 is CASSLGTGTGLFF. The CDR3 DNA reads as TGCGCCAGCAGCTTGGGTACTGGGACTGGTTTGTTCTTC.

The V and J genes are TRBV11-2 and TRBJ1-2, with 9 bases identical to TRBD1. CDR3 length: 16 amino acids. The germline gives CDR1 SGHAT, CDR2 FQNNGV. The junction had 11 bases not matched to a gene; V was cut back by 1 base and J by 8 bases. CDR3 in amino acids: CASSLGRGQGANGYTF. In DNA form, the CDR3 reads TGTGCCAGCAGCTTAGGACGGGGACAGGGTGCGAACGGCTACACCTTC. Complete variable domain (other parts from reference TRBV11-2 and TRBJ1-2): EAGVAQSPRYKIIEKRQSVAFWCNPISGHATLYWYQQILGQGPKLLIQFQNNGVVDDSQLPKDRFSAERLKGVDSTLKIQPAKLEDSAVYLCASSLGRGQGANGYTFGSGTRLTVV.

The genes are TRBV6-1 and TRBJ2-1; D unresolved. The V gene lost 3 bases and the J gene lost 0 bases, with 9 bases spanning the gap. CDR3 length: 15 residues. The germline gives CDR1 MNHNS, CDR2 SASEGT. The CDR3 coding sequence is TGTGCCAGCAGTGAGCCCCAACACTCCTACAATGAGCAGTTCTTC. It translates to CASSEPQHSYNEQFF.

This clone has only a few counts. The chain links TRBV10-3 to TRBJ1-5; D perhaps matches TRBD1 (5 bases). This CDR3 spans 16 amino acids. Trimming left V 1 base short and J 2 bases short, with 12 bases between. Germline assignment: CDR1 ENHRY and CDR2 SYGVKD. The CDR3 loop is CAISELMGLGNQPQHF. For the CDR3, the DNA is TGTGCCATCAGTGAGTTGATGGGGCTGGGCAATCAGCCCCAGCATTTT.

V and J are TRBV9 and TRBJ1-1, with D unresolved. The CDR3 runs to 12 residues. Germline lookup yields CDR1 SGDLS and CDR2 YYNGEE. V lost 3 bases and J 1 base, leaving 4 bases between the germline ends. Written as DNA, the CDR3 is TGTGCCAGCAGCGGTAAGAACACTGAAGCTTTCTTT. Protein product: CASSGKNTEAFF.